These 4 T cell receptor beta chains were all obtained from the same sample, sequenced in a study of blood T cell repertoires in COVID-19 (TCRdb year 2020). Preparation of the library involved the immunoSEQ multiplex PCR assay. TCRdb holds this immuneACCESS table with in-frame rearrangements only. Some clones are missing; in checked studies, unresolved V genes explain under half, and the rest has no known cause. The sample records 110,000 or so clones, about 84% of which are singletons. Around 4% of the sample lies in the top ten. Material for sequencing was peripheral blood. These receptors were obtained from a man in his fifties or sixties with acute or convalescent COVID-19.

This chain links TRBV20-1 with TRBJ2-7, with D unresolved. Per the germline V gene, CDR1 is DFQATT and CDR2 is SNEGSKA (reference sequence). Trimming took off 3 bases at V and 4 bases at J, with 7 bases between the two ends. This CDR3 has 11 residues. The CDR3 DNA is TGCAGTGCTAGTACTGGTTACGAGCAGTACTTC. Residues: CSASTGYEQYF.

The V gene is TRBV7-2, the J gene TRBJ2-7; TRBD2 might be the D (5 bases). Trimming cost V 1 base and J 0 bases, with 10 bases left between them. The CDR3 runs 15 residues. Germline V lookup: CDR1 SGHTA, CDR2 FQGNSA. The CDR3 loop is CASSLDAGLSYEQYF. The CDR3 DNA reads as TGTGCCAGCAGCTTAGATGCGGGCCTCTCCTACGAGCAGTACTTC.

The rearrangement joins TRBV28 to TRBJ2-6; 7 nucleotides align to TRBD1. CDR3 length: 16 amino acids. CDR1 and CDR2 from the germline V gene are MDHEN and SYDVKM. J lost 4 bases, V lost 1 base, and 4 bases had no gene match. This CDR3 reads CASSLSTGAGANVLTF. In DNA form, the CDR3 reads TGTGCCAGCAGTTTATCCACAGGGGCCGGGGCCAACGTCCTGACTTTC.

V and J are TRBV3-1 (or the pseudogene TRBV3-2) and TRBJ2-3; the match to TRBD2 covers 8 bases. The germline gives CDR1 LGHDT, CDR2 YNNKEL (reference sequence). Trimming removed 0 bases from V and 1 base from J; junction bases left unmatched: 3. This CDR3 comprises 16 residues. As DNA, the CDR3 is TGTGCCAGCAGCCAAGATCGCGGGAGGCGCACAGATACGCAGTATTTT. This sequence encodes CASSQDRGRRTDTQYF.